This T cell receptor (beta chain) originates from a study of blood T cell repertoires in COVID-19. About the study: COVID-19 samples, acute and convalescent, were from the United States, Italy and Spain.

The germline gives CDR1 LNHDA, CDR2 SQIVND (reference sequence). CDR3 length: 13 amino acids. The trim removed 8 bases at V and 4 bases at J, leaving 3 bases unmatched. Measured with immunoSEQ multiplex PCR; TCRdb has only the in-frame clones, and not every one. The sample carries some 180,000 clones, more than 85% recorded once. The sequenced sample consisted of peripheral blood. The TCR originated in a woman older than 75 with COVID-19, enrolled during active disease. The chain joins TRBV19 to TRBJ1-3; 9 bases line up with TRBD1. CDR3 in DNA: TGTGCCAGTGGACAGGGGCGAGGAAACACCATATATTTT. It translates to CASGQGRGNTIYF.